These 32 T cell receptor beta chains originate from one sample sequenced in a study of regulatory T cells in long-lasting Graves disease. The time point is: newly diagnosed GD, antithyroid drugs for less than 3 months. The TCR library was made from RNA extracted from PBMCs. Arm-PCR of CDR3 regions with iRepertoire HTBI primers generated TCR beta libraries. TCRdb passed the multiplex PCR reads through MiXCR, listing each CDR3 protein once. The repertoire consists of hundreds of thousands of distinct CDR3 sequences, with 13% occurring once and the leading ten covering 8% to 10%. These sequences were also reported in another study, on T cells in Graves' hyperthyroidism and ophthalmopathy.

Sequences were derived from peripheral blood mononuclear cells (PBMCs), sampled at new diagnosis, from a patient treated with antithyroid drugs. The receptors stem from a man aged 25-45 years with Graves disease.

Ten or more counts support this clonotype. The chain combines TRBV18 with TRBJ2-3; D gene uncertain. The CDR3 has 14 amino acids. Trimming stripped 3 bases from V and 2 bases from J, with 9 bases between. The V gene's germline CDR1 is KGHSH and CDR2 LQKENI. The CDR3 region is CASSPGDPTDTQYF. The CDR3 DNA is TGTGCCAGCTCACCTGGCGACCCCACAGATACGCAGTATTTT.

There are many counts of this clonotype. The chain recombines TRBV11-3 with TRBJ2-7; the match to TRBD2 covers 10 bases. Trimming removed 1 base from V and 5 bases from J; junction bases left unmatched: 5. CDR3 length equals 15 residues. CDR1 and CDR2 from the germline V gene are SGHNT and YENEEA. The CDR3 DNA reads as TGTGCCAGCAGCTTAGGACTAGCGGGTAACGACGAGCAGTACTTC. It codes for CASSLGLAGNDEQYF.

This clonotype has a count of ten or more. The chain employs TRBV7-2 and TRBJ1-4; 7 bases map to TRBD1. Trimming took 3 bases from V and 3 from J; bases not matched to a gene: 4. CDR1 SGHTA and CDR2 FQGNSA come from the germline V gene. The CDR3 has 15 residues. CDR3 nucleotide sequence: TGTGCCAGCAGCTTCTTCGGGACAGCTAATGAAAAACTGTTTTTT. Translating gives CASSFFGTANEKLFF.

This clonotype was observed many times. The chain joins TRBV7-3 to TRBJ2-1; perhaps TRBD2 as D (6 bases). Germline V gene sequence: CDR1 SGHTA, CDR2 FQGTGA. Trimming took 3 bases from V and 9 from J, leaving 18 bases between them. This CDR3 has 15 amino acids. Here the CDR3 reads CASSLGLPAIGEQFF. CDR3 DNA: TGTGCCAGCAGCTTGGGACTCCCCGCCATTGGTGAGCAGTTCTTC.

This clonotype was recorded many times. The chain joins TRBV3-1 to TRBJ2-2, with unresolved D. This CDR3 has 16 amino acids. The germline gives CDR1 LGHDT, CDR2 YNNKEL (reference sequence). With 1 base removed from V and 1 base from J, the gap between germline ends came to 10 bases. The DNA for the CDR3 is TGTGCCAGCAGCCAAGTGCGGCGAGGGAACACCGGGGAGCTGTTTTTT. Protein sequence: CASSQVRRGNTGELFF.

The V call is TRBV6-1, the J call TRBJ1-5; TRBD1 might be the D (6 bases). This CDR3 contains 13 residues. V was trimmed by 8 bases and J by 5 bases, leaving 13 bases between them. Germline V lookup: CDR1 MNHNS, CDR2 SASEGT. CDR3 in DNA: TGTGCCAGCGGGGGAGGGGGGGATCAGCCCCAGCATTTT. Amino acid sequence: CASGGGGDQPQHF.

The gene calls are TRBV18 and TRBJ2-7; unclear D gene. The CDR3 loop spans 14 amino acids. The V gene's germline CDR1 is KGHSH and CDR2 LQKENI. Trimming stripped 1 base from V and 6 bases from J, with 13 bases between. CDR3 residues: CASSPRQSTLEQYF. CDR3 sequence (DNA): TGTGCCAGCTCACCACGCCAATCGACTCTCGAGCAGTACTTC.

This chain links TRBV10-3 with TRBJ2-1, with 9 nucleotides matching TRBD2. Trimming took 10 bases from V and 2 from J; bases not matched to a gene: 21. CDR3 length: 19 amino acids. Per germline, CDR1 ENHRY and CDR2 SYGVKD. CDR3 in amino acids: CATNSLAGGGGGTYNEQFF. The CDR3 DNA reads TGTGCCACCAACTCACTTGCGGGAGGGGGCGGCGGGACCTACAATGAGCAGTTCTTC.

This clonotype showed up just a few times. V and J are TRBV15 and TRBJ2-1; D is ambiguous. V lost 1 base to trimming and J lost 7 bases, with 8 bases between them. Germline CDR1 and CDR2: LNHNV and YYDKDF (reference sequence). The CDR3 spans 13 residues. The CDR3 DNA follows: TGTGCCACCAGCAGAGCTGGGAAGAATGAGCAGTTCTTC. It is translated as CATSRAGKNEQFF.

Only a few counts were recorded for this clonotype. V is TRBV19 and J is TRBJ2-1, with 8 positions matching TRBD2. The V and J ends lost 5 bases and 8 bases, in that order; junction bases with no gene match: 11. The CDR3 totals 15 residues. From germline, CDR1 is LNHDA and CDR2 SQIVND (reference sequence). CDR3 sequence reads: CASSLTSGRGYEQFF. The CDR3 bases are TGTGCCAGTAGTCTTACTAGCGGCCGAGGATATGAGCAGTTCTTC.

This chain uses TRBV3-1 with TRBJ1-6; D unresolved. Looked up from germline, CDR1 is LGHDT and CDR2 is YNNKEL (reference sequence). The CDR3 is 15 amino acids. The V and J ends lost 3 bases and 4 bases respectively, with 10 bases between them. The CDR3 loop is CASSQWEDYNSPLHF. CDR3 in DNA: TGTGCCAGCAGCCAGTGGGAGGATTATAATTCACCCCTCCACTTT.

This clonotype was seen at least ten times. The chain links TRBV29-1 to TRBJ2-7; 9 nucleotides align to TRBD1. Germline V lookup: CDR1 SQVTM, CDR2 ANQGSEA. This CDR3 is 13 amino acids long. Trimming at V came to 4 bases and at J to 4 bases, leaving 5 bases not matched to a gene. CDR3 DNA sequence: TGCAGCGTTGGAGGGACAGGGAAATACGAGCAGTACTTC. The encoded protein is CSVGGTGKYEQYF.

This clonotype has ten or more counts. J is TRBJ1-1 and V is TRBV29-1; 7 bases are a match to TRBD1. This CDR3 has 14 residues. After removal of 6 bases from V and 0 bases from J, the junction contained 7 bases not matched to a gene. Germline V gene data show CDR1 as SQVTM and CDR2 as ANQGSEA. For the CDR3, the DNA is TGCAGCGTCTCAAAGACAGGGATGAACACTGAAGCTTTCTTT. Amino acids: CSVSKTGMNTEAFF. The full variable domain, completed using reference TRBV29-1 and TRBJ1-1, is SAVISQKPSRDICQRGTSLTIQCQVDSQVTMMFWYRQQPGQSLTLIATANQGSEATYESGFVIDKFPISRPNLTFSTLTVSNMSPEDSSIYLCSVSKTGMNTEAFFGQGTRLTVV.

In this sample, this clonotype turned up many times. The J gene is TRBJ1-2, the V gene TRBV6-5; no clear D gene. Germline assignment: CDR1 MNHEY and CDR2 SVGAGI. Trimming took off 0 bases at V and 4 bases at J, with 6 bases between the two ends. The CDR3 covers 13 residues. DNA for the CDR3: TGTGCCAGCAGTTACTCGACGGTCTATGGCTACACCTTC. Translation: CASSYSTVYGYTF.

The sample holds a few counts of this clonotype. The V and J genes are TRBV6-1 and TRBJ1-4, with D maybe TRBD1 (6 bases). Trimming stripped 11 bases from V and 8 bases from J, with 18 bases between. The CDR3 is 13 residues long. The V gene's germline CDR1 is MNHNS and CDR2 SASEGT. The CDR3 coding sequence is TGTGCCGGAGCCGGGACACATAAGGAAAAACTGTTTTTT. Residues: CAGAGTHKEKLFF.

This clonotype was detected a few times. The J gene is TRBJ1-5, the V gene TRBV2; tentatively, D is TRBD1 (6 bases). The germline V and J ends were trimmed by 1 base and 4 bases, with 17 bases remaining between them. The CDR3 runs 17 residues. Germline V CDR1 and CDR2: SNHLY, FYNNEI. CDR3 residues: CASSEGTGRGVNQPQHF. In nucleotides, the CDR3 is TGTGCCAGCAGTGAAGGAACAGGGCGAGGGGTTAATCAGCCCCAGCATTTT.

This clonotype was picked up one time. A read error may explain this, as a much larger clone is one base away. The chain carries TRBV30 and TRBJ2-1; D ambiguous. The CDR3 runs 11 residues. The V gene lost 5 bases and the J gene lost 9 bases, with 11 bases spanning the gap. The germline V gene encodes CDR1 GTSNPN and CDR2 SVGIG (reference sequence). CDR3 residues: CAWDMVGEQFF. CDR3 nucleotide sequence: TGTGCCTGGGATATGGTCGGTGAGCAGTTCTTC.

The chain links TRBV7-9 to TRBJ2-2; tentative D call: TRBD1 (5 bases). The CDR3 is 15 residues long. V was shortened by 6 bases and J by 3 bases, with 14 bases between the two germline ends. Germline CDR1 is SEHNR and CDR2 is FQNEAQ (reference sequence). The CDR3: CASSPGHGDTGELFF. CDR3 coding DNA: TGTGCCAGCAGTCCAGGACATGGGGACACCGGGGAGCTGTTTTTT.

The genes are TRBV28 and TRBJ2-7, with 10 bases fitting TRBD1. Germline trimming cut 6 bases from V and 2 bases from J; bases unmatched to any gene: 7. Germline V CDR1 and CDR2: MDHEN, SYDVKM. This CDR3 has 15 amino acids. The CDR3 sequence: CASSASTGGPYEQYF. The CDR3 DNA reads as TGTGCCAGCAGCGCGTCGACAGGGGGCCCCTACGAGCAGTACTTC.

This clonotype was observed a few times. The chain uses TRBV7-2 and TRBJ2-1, with a tentative D call TRBD2 (6 bases). CDR1 is SGHTA, CDR2 FQGNSA, per germline. Between the trimmed V and J ends, which lost 7 bases and 4 bases, there was a span of 14 bases. This CDR3 comprises 14 residues. For the CDR3, the DNA is TGTGCCAGCAAACCGGGACTGCGTTACAATGAGCAGTTCTTC. It encodes CASKPGLRYNEQFF.

The rearrangement uses TRBV20-1 and TRBJ2-7, with D tentatively TRBD2 (7 bases). V lost 3 bases, J lost 4 bases, and 19 bases lay in between. The CDR3 loop spans 15 amino acids. Germline CDR1 DFQATT, CDR2 SNEGSKA (reference sequence). The CDR3 DNA is TGCAGTGCTAGTCCTCTAGGGGGGGCACCTTACGAGCAGTACTTC. Amino acid sequence: CSASPLGGAPYEQYF.

This chain uses TRBV5-5 with TRBJ1-1, with a weak D call TRBD1 (6 bases). The V end lost 4 bases, the J end lost 0 bases, and 13 bases lay between the germline ends. Germline V gives CDR1 SGHKS, CDR2 YYEKEE (reference sequence). The CDR3 consists of 15 residues. In nucleotides, the CDR3 is TGTGCCAGCAGCCCCGCCGGGGGGCTGAACACTGAAGCTTTCTTT. This encodes CASSPAGGLNTEAFF.

The sample holds many counts of this clonotype. The gene calls are TRBV15 and TRBJ2-5; weak D call: TRBD1 (6 bases). Trimming left V 0 bases short and J 5 bases short, with 13 bases between. In germline, CDR1 is LNHNV, CDR2 YYDKDF (reference sequence). The CDR3 has 15 amino acids. CDR3 loop: CATSREYARGETQYF. The CDR3, as DNA: TGTGCCACCAGCAGAGAATATGCGAGGGGGGAGACCCAGTACTTC.

The chain combines TRBV6-5 with TRBJ2-2, with D maybe TRBD1 (5 bases). V lost 1 base to trimming and J lost 3 bases, with 12 bases between them. CDR1 MNHEY and CDR2 SVGAGI come from the germline V gene. The CDR3 contains 16 residues. The CDR3 sequence is CASSYFQQADTGELFF. CDR3 bases: TGTGCCAGCAGTTACTTCCAACAGGCGGACACCGGGGAGCTGTTTTTT.

CDR3 DNA: TGCGCCACCCTCCCCGGACCCAGCGGGAGGGTCGATGAGCAGTTCTTC. Its translation is CATLPGPSGRVDEQFF. The chain employs TRBV4-1 and TRBJ2-1, with 10 bases fitting TRBD2. The ends lost 10 bases at V and 8 bases at J; junction bases unmatched: 17. CDR1 and CDR2 from the germline V gene are MGHRA and YSYEKL. The CDR3 has 16 residues.

This clonotype was recorded a few times. The chain employs TRBV12-3 or TRBV12-4 and TRBJ2-3; TRBD1 is a possible D gene (6 bases). This CDR3 has 13 residues. V was cut by 6 bases and J by 4 bases, with 11 bases left in between. The CDR3 region has the DNA TGTGCCAGCAGCCCGGACAGCTCAGATACGCAGTATTTT. Amino acids: CASSPDSSDTQYF.

As to this clonotype: A much larger clone lies a single base off, so this may be a read error. This sequence joins TRBV15 and TRBJ2-7, with D maybe TRBD1 (6 bases). Germline CDR1 LNHNV, CDR2 YYDKDF (reference sequence). This CDR3 has 14 amino acids. CDR3 DNA: TGTGCCGCCAGCAGAGCCTTGGGGGCGTGGGAGCAGTACTTC. Amino acid sequence: CAASRALGAWEQYF.

In its sample, this clonotype was seen a few times. This chain joins TRBV11-2 and TRBJ1-3, with 7 bases aligning to TRBD1. Germline-derived CDR1 and CDR2 are SGHAT and FQNNGV. The CDR3 is made up of 14 amino acids. The ends lost 7 bases at V and 4 bases at J; junction bases unmatched: 7. DNA for the CDR3: TGTGCCAGCACCGTGACAGGGAACGGAAACACCATATATTTT. Its translation: CASTVTGNGNTIYF.

The table lists this clonotype with many counts. This chain links TRBV10-3 with TRBJ1-2, with 10 positions matching TRBD1. After removal of 3 bases from V and 0 bases from J, the junction contained 7 bases not matched to a gene. The CDR3 extends over 17 amino acids. Per the germline V gene, CDR1 is ENHRY and CDR2 is SYGVKD. The CDR3 sequence: CAISDSGTGVSNYGYTF. CDR3 in DNA: TGTGCCATCAGTGACTCCGGGACAGGGGTTTCTAACTATGGCTACACCTTC.

This clonotype was counted ten times or more. The chain couples TRBV7-9 to TRBJ2-3; the D is unclear. Germline V gene data show CDR1 as SEHNR and CDR2 as FQNEAQ (reference sequence). This CDR3 region has 15 residues. The ends were cut back, 1 base at V and 4 bases at J, with 12 bases in the middle. Here the CDR3 reads CASSLGSGRPDTQYF. CDR3 sequence (DNA): TGTGCCAGCAGCTTAGGGTCCGGAAGACCAGATACGCAGTATTTT.

The rearrangement links TRBV5-6 to TRBJ2-7; D call uncertain. CDR1 and CDR2 (germline): SGHDT, YYEEEE. The length of the CDR3 is 18 residues. The V gene lost 2 bases and the J gene lost 2 bases, with 23 bases spanning the gap. The chain's CDR3 is CASSFPIFHSKGPYEQYF. In DNA form, the CDR3 reads TGTGCCAGCAGCTTCCCCATCTTTCACAGTAAAGGTCCCTACGAGCAGTACTTC.

Ten or more counts support this clonotype. V gene TRBV6-5 combines with J gene TRBJ2-1; D is uncertain. The germline V and J ends were trimmed by 0 bases and 0 bases, with 9 bases remaining between them. This CDR3 comprises 16 residues. Germline CDR1 and CDR2: MNHEY and SVGAGI. This CDR3 reads CASSYSGISSYNEQFF. CDR3 bases: TGTGCCAGCAGTTACTCGGGTATCAGCTCCTACAATGAGCAGTTCTTC.